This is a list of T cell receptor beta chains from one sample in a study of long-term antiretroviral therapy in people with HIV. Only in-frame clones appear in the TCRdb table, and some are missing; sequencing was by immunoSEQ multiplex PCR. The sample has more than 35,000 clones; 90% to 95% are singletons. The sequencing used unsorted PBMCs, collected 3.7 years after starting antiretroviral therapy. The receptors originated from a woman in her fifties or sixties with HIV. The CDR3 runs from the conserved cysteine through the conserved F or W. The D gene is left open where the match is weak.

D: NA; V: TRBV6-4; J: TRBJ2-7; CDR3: CASSDPYRVGYYEQYF; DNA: TGTGCCAGCAGTGACCCATACAGGGTTGGGTATTACGAGCAGTACTTC
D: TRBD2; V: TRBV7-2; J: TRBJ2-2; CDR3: CALREGTELFF; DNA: TGTGCACTGCGGGAGGGGACCGAGCTGTTTTTT
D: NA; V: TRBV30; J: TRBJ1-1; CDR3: CAWRESMNTEAFF; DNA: TGTGCCTGGAGAGAGTCGATGAACACTGAAGCTTTCTTT
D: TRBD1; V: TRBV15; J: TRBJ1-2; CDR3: CATSDRGRGGYTF; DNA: TGTGCCACCAGCGACAGGGGGCGCGGGGGCTACACCTTC
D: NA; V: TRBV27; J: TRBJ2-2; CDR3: CASSKGPTGAGELFF; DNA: TGTGCCAGCAGTAAAGGTCCCACCGGTGCCGGGGAGCTGTTTTTT
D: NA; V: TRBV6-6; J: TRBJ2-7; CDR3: CASSYSGTWYEQYF; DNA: TGTGCCAGCAGTTACTCGGGGACCTGGTACGAGCAGTACTTC
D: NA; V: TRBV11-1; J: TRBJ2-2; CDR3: CASKGYRATGELFF; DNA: TGTGCCAGCAAAGGGTATCGGGCCACCGGGGAGCTGTTTTTT
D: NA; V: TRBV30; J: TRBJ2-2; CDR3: CAWSLRDTGELFF; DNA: TGTGCCTGGAGTCTAAGGGACACCGGGGAGCTGTTTTTT
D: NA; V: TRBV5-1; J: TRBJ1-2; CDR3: CASSLGQGRIYGYTF; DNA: TGCGCCAGCAGCTTGGGTCAGGGACGGATCTATGGCTACACCTTC
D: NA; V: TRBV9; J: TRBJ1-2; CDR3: CASSVGGSGYTF; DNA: TGTGCCAGCAGCGTAGGAGGTTCTGGCTACACCTTC
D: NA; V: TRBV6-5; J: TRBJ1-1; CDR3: CASWGGFGSTEAFF; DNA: TGTGCCAGCTGGGGTGGGTTCGGGAGCACTGAAGCTTTCTTT
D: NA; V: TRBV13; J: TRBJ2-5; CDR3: CASSLEGGGETQYF; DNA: TGTGCCAGCAGCTTAGAGGGGGGCGGCGAGACCCAGTACTTC
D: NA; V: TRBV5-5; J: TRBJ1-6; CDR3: CASSFYSQNSPLHF; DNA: TGTGCCAGCAGCTTTTACAGCCAGAATTCACCCCTCCACTTT
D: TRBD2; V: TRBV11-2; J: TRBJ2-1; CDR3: CASSLEGIAGPYSYNEQFF; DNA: TGTGCCAGCAGCTTAGAAGGAATAGCGGGGCCTTACTCCTACAATGAGCAGTTCTTC
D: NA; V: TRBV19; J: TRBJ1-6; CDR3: CASRGTNDNSPLHF; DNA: TGTGCCAGTAGGGGGACAAACGATAATTCACCCCTCCACTTT
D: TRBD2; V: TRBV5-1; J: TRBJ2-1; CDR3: CASSLGGGANEQFF; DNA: TGCGCCAGCAGCTTGGGCGGGGGGGCCAATGAGCAGTTCTTC
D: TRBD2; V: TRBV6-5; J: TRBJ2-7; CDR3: CASSYASGERNEQYF; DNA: TGTGCCAGCAGTTACGCCAGCGGGGAGCGGAACGAGCAGTACTTC
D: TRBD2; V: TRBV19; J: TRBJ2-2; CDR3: CASIPPGLGNTGELFF; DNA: TGTGCCAGTATCCCCCCGGGACTAGGGAACACCGGGGAGCTGTTTTTT